This T cell receptor (beta chain) was obtained from a study of shared clonotypes between healthy human individuals. Method: immunoSEQ multiplex PCR; TCRdb's copy keeps in-frame clones and lacks some. This sample has about 450,000 clones, with roughly three quarters found just once. V was trimmed by 5 bases and J by 4 bases, leaving 14 bases between them. CDR1 is SGHAT, CDR2 FQNNGV, per germline. This CDR3 spans 15 amino acids. Specimen: PBMCs. This receptor was identified in a woman aged 40 to 50 in good health. Some clones in this sample may be carry-over from other donors' samples. The V gene is TRBV11-2, the J gene TRBJ2-2; no firm D call. The CDR3 protein is CASSRRSSGTGELFF. CDR3 DNA sequence: TGTGCCAGCAGCCGACGGTCCTCGGGCACCGGGGAGCTGTTTTTT.